Shown below are 10 T cell receptor beta chains from a single sample sequenced in a study of CD8+ T cells in alopecia areata. RNA extraction and reverse transcription yielded cDNA as sequencing template. Clones were read by immunoSEQ multiplex PCR, and TCRdb kept only the in-frame ones, dropping some. The table lists approximately 180,000 clones, less than 80% of them singletons. This sample comprised CD8+ T cells sorted from blood, obtained at week 0. Every receptor here comes from a human donor with alopecia areata.

The chain recombines TRBV4-1 with TRBJ1-1; D uncertain. The germline gives CDR1 MGHRA, CDR2 YSYEKL. V dropped 0 bases and J dropped 8 bases, with 4 bases sitting between them. The CDR3 is made up of 11 amino acids. The CDR3 DNA follows: TGCGCCAGCAGCCAAGATTACGAAGCTTTCTTT. Translated, it gives CASSQDYEAFF.

The chain is built from TRBV14 and TRBJ2-3; 7 bases are a match to TRBD1. J lost 6 bases, V lost 6 bases, and 12 bases had no gene match. Germline V gives CDR1 SGHDN, CDR2 FVKESK. The CDR3 has 15 residues. The CDR3 DNA is TGTGCCAGCAGACGAGGCGACAGGGCAGAGGATACGCAGTATTTT. The encoded protein is CASRRGDRAEDTQYF. The full variable domain, rest sourced from reference TRBV14 and TRBJ2-3, is EAGVTQFPSHSVIEKGQTVTLRCDPISGHDNLYWYRRVMGKEIKFLLHFVKESKQDESGMPNNRFLAERTGGTYSTLKVQPAELEDSGVYFCASRRGDRAEDTQYFGPGTRLTVL.

J is TRBJ2-3 and V is TRBV5-1, with unresolved D. Trimming left V 5 bases short and J 6 bases short, with 16 bases between. Germline V gene sequence: CDR1 SGHRS, CDR2 YFSETQ. The CDR3 is 14 amino acids. CDR3 loop: CASSDLPASDTQYF. CDR3 in DNA: TGCGCCAGCAGTGACTTGCCAGCTTCGGATACGCAGTATTTT.

The rearrangement joins TRBV29-1 to TRBJ2-5, with D perhaps matching TRBD1 (5 bases). Germline V gene sequence: CDR1 SQVTM, CDR2 ANQGSEA. V lost 1 base, J lost 2 bases, and 8 bases lay in between. The length of the CDR3 is 13 residues. The CDR3 region is CSVEGQFQETQYF. CDR3 DNA: TGCAGCGTTGAAGGACAGTTTCAAGAGACCCAGTACTTC.

Here the CDR3 reads CASSEWTDQETQYF. The CDR3, as DNA: TGTGCCAGCAGTGAATGGACGGATCAAGAGACCCAGTACTTC. The chain carries TRBV6-1 and TRBJ2-5, with D unclear. Germline V CDR1 and CDR2: MNHNS, SASEGT. The V end lost 2 bases, the J end lost 2 bases, and 9 bases lay between the germline ends. CDR3 length: 14 amino acids.

This clone showed up just a few times. J is TRBJ2-2 and V is TRBV19; 7 bases are a match to TRBD1. Germline V gene data show CDR1 as LNHDA and CDR2 as SQIVND (reference sequence). V lost 5 bases, J lost 6 bases, and 9 bases stayed unmatched. There are 15 residues in the CDR3. The CDR3 protein is CASSAYQGDPGELFF. CDR3 nucleotides: TGTGCCAGTAGTGCGTATCAGGGGGACCCCGGGGAGCTGTTTTTT.

This clone showed up just a few times. J is TRBJ2-1 and V is TRBV7-8; 11 bases line up with TRBD2. V gave up 1 base and J gave up 0 bases; unmatched junction bases: 8. The CDR3 has 19 residues. Germline-derived CDR1 and CDR2 are SGHVS and FQNEAQ. CDR3 in DNA: TGTGCCAGCAGCTTAGTAGCGGGGGGGCCGCGGAGCTCCTACAATGAGCAGTTCTTC. It translates to CASSLVAGGPRSSYNEQFF. Drawing the rest from reference TRBV7-8 and TRBJ2-1, the complete variable domain is GAGVSQSPRYKVAKRGQDVALRCDPISGHVSLFWYQQALGQGPEFLTYFQNEAQLDKSGLPSDRFFAERPEGSVSTLKIQRTQQEDSAVYLCASSLVAGGPRSSYNEQFFGPGTRLTVL.

The chain employs TRBV19 and TRBJ1-6; tentatively, D is TRBD1 (5 bases). Germline CDR1 LNHDA, CDR2 SQIVND (reference sequence). This CDR3 region has 13 residues. The V end lost 9 bases, the J end lost 8 bases, and 14 bases lay between the germline ends. CDR3 nucleotides: TGTGCCAGCTCAACAGGAACTTATTCACCCCTCCACTTT. Protein product: CASSTGTYSPLHF.

The CDR3 coding sequence is TGTGCCAGCAGCTTACCTACTACGATGGGCTTTGGAGCTTTCTTT. Translating it yields CASSLPTTMGFGAFF. The rearrangement links TRBV7-9 to TRBJ1-1; D gene uncertain. V was trimmed by 2 bases and J by 10 bases, leaving 20 bases between them. Per germline, CDR1 SEHNR and CDR2 FQNEAQ (reference sequence). This CDR3 has 15 residues.

The V gene is TRBV14, the J gene TRBJ1-1, with D hard to call. The CDR3 is made up of 11 amino acids. Germline CDR1 SGHDN, CDR2 FVKESK. V was shortened by 10 bases and J by 6 bases, with 12 bases between the two germline ends. The CDR3 DNA is TGTGCCACCAGATTGGGCGCTGAAGCTTTCTTT. It is translated as CATRLGAEAFF.